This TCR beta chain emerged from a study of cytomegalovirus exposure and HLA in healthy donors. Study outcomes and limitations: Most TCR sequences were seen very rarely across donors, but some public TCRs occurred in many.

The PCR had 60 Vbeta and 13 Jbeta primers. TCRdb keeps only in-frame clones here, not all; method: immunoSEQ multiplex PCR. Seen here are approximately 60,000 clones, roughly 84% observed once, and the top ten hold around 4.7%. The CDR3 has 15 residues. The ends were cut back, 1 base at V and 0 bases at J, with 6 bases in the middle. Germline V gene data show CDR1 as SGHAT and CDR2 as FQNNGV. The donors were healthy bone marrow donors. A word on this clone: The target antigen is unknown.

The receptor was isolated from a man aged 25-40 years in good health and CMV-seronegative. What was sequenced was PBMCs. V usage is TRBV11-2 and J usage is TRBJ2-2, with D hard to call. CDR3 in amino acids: CASSLGLANTGELFF. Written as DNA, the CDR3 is TGTGCCAGCAGCTTAGGTCTAGCGAACACCGGGGAGCTGTTTTTT.